This is a list of T cell receptor beta chains from one sample in a study of cytomegalovirus exposure and HLA in healthy donors. Sequenced by immunoSEQ multiplex PCR; TCRdb stores in-frame clones only, minus some. The repertoire holds 150,000 to 200,000 clones, with roughly four fifths as singletons. Material: PBMCs. The receptor set was obtained from a woman between 40 and 55 years old in good health and CMV-seronegative. The CDR3 runs from the conserved cysteine through the conserved F or W. A D gene is named only where the DNA matches it firmly. Expanded clones get a size class; other rows say once, few or many, or leave the size out.

J gene,clone size,V gene,D gene,CDR3 DNA,CDR3 protein
TRBJ2-7,NA,TRBV9,TRBD2,TGTGCCAGCAGCGCGCTGGCGGGAGCTCGGGAGCAGTACTTC,CASSALAGAREQYF
TRBJ2-7,NA,TRBV30,NA,TGTGCCTGGACACCGGGACAAACCTACGAGCAGTACTTC,CAWTPGQTYEQYF
TRBJ2-1,once,TRBV25-1,TRBD1,TGTGCCACCAACGGACAGGGGGGGAATGAGCAGTTCTTC,CATNGQGGNEQFF
TRBJ2-2,few,TRBV5-4,TRBD2,TGTGCCAGCAGCCCCGGGCAGCGGGAGAGCACCGGGGAGCTGTTTTTT,CASSPGQRESTGELFF
TRBJ1-1,NA,TRBV4-1,NA,TGCGCCAGCAGCCAAGAAGGAGGGGCTCCCTTTATGAACACTGAAGCTTTCTTT,CASSQEGGAPFMNTEAFF
TRBJ2-5,few,TRBV5-4,TRBD2,TGTGCCAGCAGCTTGGCGACTAGCGGGCCTCAAGAGACCCAGTACTTC,CASSLATSGPQETQYF
TRBJ2-1,NA,TRBV30,NA,TGTGCCTCCGAGTTCCATGAGCAGTTCTTC,CASEFHEQFF
TRBJ1-6,few,TRBV28,TRBD1,TGTGCCAGCAGTACTAATTCAGGGGGTAATTCACCCCTCCACTTT,CASSTNSGGNSPLHF
TRBJ2-3,NA,TRBV19,NA,TGTGCCACCGCATGGCGGGACTCCAGCACAGATACGCAGTATTTT,CATAWRDSSTDTQYF
TRBJ1-4,NA,TRBV27,NA,TGTGCCAGCAGGTCTATCGGGGAGGGGTATGAAAAACTGTTTTTT,CASRSIGEGYEKLFF
TRBJ2-3,NA,TRBV30,NA,TGTGCCTGGAGTGTAAGCGGGACAGATACGCAGTATTTT,CAWSVSGTDTQYF
TRBJ2-4,NA,TRBV30,NA,TGTGCCTGGAGCGATGGGCCTTTCGGCATTCAGTACTTC,CAWSDGPFGIQYF
TRBJ2-5,NA,TRBV30,TRBD1,TGTGCCTGGGGAAGGGGGCGGGAGACCCAGTACTTC,CAWGRGRETQYF
TRBJ1-4,NA,TRBV28,NA,TGTGCCAGCAGCCGAAGGATGGGGGGGAGGGTTAATGAAAAACTGTTTTTT,CASSRRMGGRVNEKLFF
TRBJ1-4,NA,TRBV28,NA,TGTGCCAGCAGTTTAAGTGGGGGGGCAACTAATGAAAAACTGTTTTTT,CASSLSGGATNEKLFF
TRBJ2-1,NA,TRBV5-1,TRBD2,TGCGCCAGCAGCTTGACTAGCGTCAATGAGCAGTTCTTC,CASSLTSVNEQFF
TRBJ2-1,few,TRBV30,NA,TGTGCCTGGAGTATACAGGGTGGTGGGTTCTTC,CAWSIQGGGFF
TRBJ2-1,NA,TRBV25-1,TRBD2,TGTGCCAGCGAAGTTCCCCAAGCGGGAAACAATGAGCAGTTCTTC,CASEVPQAGNNEQFF
TRBJ2-7,few,TRBV7-2,TRBD2,TGTGCCAGCAGCTTTAGCGTGGGACTAGCAAACGAGCAGTACTTC,CASSFSVGLANEQYF
TRBJ1-5,few,TRBV6-5,NA,TGTGCCAGCAGTTACTCCAGGAGCAATCAGCCCCAGCATTTT,CASSYSRSNQPQHF
TRBJ1-5,NA,TRBV25-1,NA,TGTGCCAGCAGTGAAACCAAAGCGGGGGTTGGCAATCAGCCCCAGCATTTT,CASSETKAGVGNQPQHF
TRBJ1-4,NA,TRBV7-6,NA,TGTGCCAGCAGTCCAAACTACGTGGTGAATGAAAAACTGTTTTTT,CASSPNYVVNEKLFF
TRBJ2-1,NA,TRBV6-4,NA,TGTGCCAGCAGTGTCTGGGCCCACAATGAGCAGTTCTTC,CASSVWAHNEQFF
TRBJ2-5,NA,TRBV5-4,TRBD1,TGTGCCAGCAGCCCTCACACCAGGACAGGGGAGAGAGAGACCCAGTACTTC,CASSPHTRTGERETQYF
TRBJ2-7,NA,TRBV27,TRBD1,TGTGCCAGCAGTTCAGGACAGGGCCGGGAGCAGTACTTC,CASSSGQGREQYF
TRBJ2-5,NA,TRBV6-1,TRBD2,TGTGCCAGCAGTGAATACGGGGGGGCCTCTCCAGAGACCCAGTACTTC,CASSEYGGASPETQYF
TRBJ1-3,NA,TRBV7-3,NA,TGTGCCAGCAGGGGGGGGAAGACTGGAAACACCATATATTTT,CASRGGKTGNTIYF
TRBJ2-1,NA,TRBV27,TRBD2,TGTGCCAGCGCGCGTGGGACTAGCGGGAGGGTTAGTGAGCAGTTCTTC,CASARGTSGRVSEQFF
TRBJ2-1,NA,TRBV7-6,TRBD2,TGTGCCAGCAGCTTAGAGCGGCGGGAGATACCTCAGAATGAGCAGTTCTTC,CASSLERREIPQNEQFF
TRBJ1-1,NA,TRBV28,NA,TGTGCCAGCAGTGAGGGGGGGCAGGTCACTGAAGCTTTCTTT,CASSEGGQVTEAFF
TRBJ2-2,NA,TRBV5-1,NA,TGCGCCAGCAGCCTCCTCGGGGAAAACACCGGGGAGCTGTTTTTT,CASSLLGENTGELFF